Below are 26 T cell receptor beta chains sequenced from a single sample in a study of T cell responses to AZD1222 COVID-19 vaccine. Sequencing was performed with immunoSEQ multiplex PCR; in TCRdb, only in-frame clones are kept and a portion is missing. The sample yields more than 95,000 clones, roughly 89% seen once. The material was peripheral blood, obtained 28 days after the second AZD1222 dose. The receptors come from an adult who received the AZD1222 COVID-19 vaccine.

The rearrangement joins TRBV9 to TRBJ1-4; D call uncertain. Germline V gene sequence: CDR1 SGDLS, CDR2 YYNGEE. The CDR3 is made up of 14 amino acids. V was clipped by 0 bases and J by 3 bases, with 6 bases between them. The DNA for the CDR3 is TGTGCCAGCAGCGTAGGGCAGTCTAATGAAAAACTGTTTTTT. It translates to CASSVGQSNEKLFF.

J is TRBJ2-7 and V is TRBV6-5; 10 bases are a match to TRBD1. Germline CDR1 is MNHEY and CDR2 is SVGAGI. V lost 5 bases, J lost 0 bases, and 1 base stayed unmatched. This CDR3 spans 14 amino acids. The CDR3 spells CASSRTGGSYEQYF. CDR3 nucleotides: TGTGCCAGCAGTCGGACAGGGGGCTCCTACGAGCAGTACTTC.

CDR3 nucleotide sequence: TGTGCCAGCAGCCCAGGACAGGGTCTTTTCTTT. Translating it yields CASSPGQGLFF. The chain couples TRBV7-9 to TRBJ1-1; TRBD1 aligns across 8 bases. This CDR3 is 11 amino acids long. Germline CDR1 SEHNR, CDR2 FQNEAQ (reference sequence). The V gene end was trimmed by 5 bases and the J gene end by 13 bases; junction bases not matched to a gene: 6.

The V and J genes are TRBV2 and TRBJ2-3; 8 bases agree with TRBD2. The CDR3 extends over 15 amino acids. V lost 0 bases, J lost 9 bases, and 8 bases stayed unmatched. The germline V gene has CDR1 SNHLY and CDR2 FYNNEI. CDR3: CASSEAWRGADTQYF. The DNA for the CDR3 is TGTGCCAGCAGTGAAGCATGGCGGGGGGCTGACACGCAGTATTTT.

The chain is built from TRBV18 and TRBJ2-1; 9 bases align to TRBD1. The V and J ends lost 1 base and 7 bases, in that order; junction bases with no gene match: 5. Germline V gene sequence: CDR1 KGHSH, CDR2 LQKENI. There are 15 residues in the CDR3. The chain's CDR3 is CASSPRDRVWNEQFF. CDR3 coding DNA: TGTGCCAGCTCACCACGGGACAGGGTCTGGAATGAGCAGTTCTTC.

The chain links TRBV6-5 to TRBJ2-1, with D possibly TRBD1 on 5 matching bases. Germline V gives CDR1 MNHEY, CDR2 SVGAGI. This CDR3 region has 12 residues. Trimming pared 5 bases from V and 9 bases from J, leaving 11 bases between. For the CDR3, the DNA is TGTGCCAGCAGTCCAAACGACAGTGAGCAGTTCTTC. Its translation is CASSPNDSEQFF.

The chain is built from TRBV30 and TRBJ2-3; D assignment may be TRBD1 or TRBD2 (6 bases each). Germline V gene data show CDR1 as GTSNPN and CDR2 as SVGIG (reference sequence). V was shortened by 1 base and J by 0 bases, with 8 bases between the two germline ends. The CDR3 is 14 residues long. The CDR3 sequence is CAWSAGASTDTQYF. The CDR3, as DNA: TGTGCCTGGAGTGCGGGGGCGAGCACAGATACGCAGTATTTT.

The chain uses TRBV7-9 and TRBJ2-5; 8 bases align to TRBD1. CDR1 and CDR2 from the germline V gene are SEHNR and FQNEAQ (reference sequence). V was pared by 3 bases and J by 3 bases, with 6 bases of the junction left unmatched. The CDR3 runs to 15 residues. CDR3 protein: CASSFSATGEETQYF. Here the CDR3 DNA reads TGTGCCAGCAGCTTCTCTGCGACAGGGGAAGAGACCCAGTACTTC.

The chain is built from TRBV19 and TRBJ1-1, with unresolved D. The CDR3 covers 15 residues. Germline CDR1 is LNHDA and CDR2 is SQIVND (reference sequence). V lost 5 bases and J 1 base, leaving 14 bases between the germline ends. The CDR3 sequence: CASSPGPPGNTEAFF. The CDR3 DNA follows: TGTGCCAGTAGTCCCGGGCCTCCCGGGAACACTGAAGCTTTCTTT.

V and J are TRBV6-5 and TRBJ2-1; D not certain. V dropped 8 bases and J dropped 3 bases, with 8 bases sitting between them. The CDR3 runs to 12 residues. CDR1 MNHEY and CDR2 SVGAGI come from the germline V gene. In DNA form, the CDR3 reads TGTGCCAGCTGGATCCACTACAATGAGCAGTTCTTC. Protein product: CASWIHYNEQFF.

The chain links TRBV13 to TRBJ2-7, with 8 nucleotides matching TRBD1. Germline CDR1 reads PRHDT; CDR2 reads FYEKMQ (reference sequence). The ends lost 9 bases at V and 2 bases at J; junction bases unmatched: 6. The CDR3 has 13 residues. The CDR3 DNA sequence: TGTGCCAGTGCGGACAGGGTGGCCTACGAGCAGTACTTC. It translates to CASADRVAYEQYF.

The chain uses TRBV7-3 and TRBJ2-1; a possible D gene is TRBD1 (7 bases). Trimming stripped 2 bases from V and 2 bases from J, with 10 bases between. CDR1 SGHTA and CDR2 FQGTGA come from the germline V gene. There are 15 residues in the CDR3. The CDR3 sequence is CASSLAGGPYNEQFF. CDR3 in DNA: TGTGCCAGCAGCTTAGCAGGGGGGCCCTACAATGAGCAGTTCTTC.

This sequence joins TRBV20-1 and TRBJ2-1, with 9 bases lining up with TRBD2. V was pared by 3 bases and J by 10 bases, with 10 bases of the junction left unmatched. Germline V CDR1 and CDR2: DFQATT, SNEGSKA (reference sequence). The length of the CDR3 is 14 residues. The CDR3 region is CSASVAGVGLEQFF. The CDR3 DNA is TGCAGTGCTAGTGTAGCGGGAGTGGGCTTGGAGCAGTTCTTC.

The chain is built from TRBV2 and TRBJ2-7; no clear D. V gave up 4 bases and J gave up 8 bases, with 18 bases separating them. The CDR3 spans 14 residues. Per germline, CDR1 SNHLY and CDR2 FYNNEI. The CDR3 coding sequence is TGTGCCAGCAGTGCCGGCTACGCCGATATTCAGCAGTACTTC. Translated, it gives CASSAGYADIQQYF.

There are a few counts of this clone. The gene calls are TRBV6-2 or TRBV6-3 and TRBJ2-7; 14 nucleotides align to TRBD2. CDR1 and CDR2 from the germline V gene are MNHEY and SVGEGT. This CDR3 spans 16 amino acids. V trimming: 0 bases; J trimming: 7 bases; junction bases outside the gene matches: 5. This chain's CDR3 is CASSYSGLAGGGEQYF. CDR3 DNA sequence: TGTGCCAGCAGTTACTCCGGACTAGCGGGAGGTGGGGAGCAGTACTTC.

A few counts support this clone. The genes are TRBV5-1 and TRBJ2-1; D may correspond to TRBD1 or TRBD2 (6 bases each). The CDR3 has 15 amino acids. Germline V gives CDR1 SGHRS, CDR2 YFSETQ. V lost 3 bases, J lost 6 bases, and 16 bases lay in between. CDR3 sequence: CASSYQGRGGNEQFF. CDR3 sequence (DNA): TGCGCCAGCAGCTACCAGGGGCGGGGAGGCAATGAGCAGTTCTTC.

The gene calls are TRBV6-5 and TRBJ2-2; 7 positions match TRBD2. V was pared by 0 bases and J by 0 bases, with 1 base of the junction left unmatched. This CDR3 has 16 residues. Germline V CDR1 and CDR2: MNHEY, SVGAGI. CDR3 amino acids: CASSYSAGANTGELFF. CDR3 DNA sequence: TGTGCCAGCAGTTACTCGGCGGGAGCGAACACCGGGGAGCTGTTTTTT.

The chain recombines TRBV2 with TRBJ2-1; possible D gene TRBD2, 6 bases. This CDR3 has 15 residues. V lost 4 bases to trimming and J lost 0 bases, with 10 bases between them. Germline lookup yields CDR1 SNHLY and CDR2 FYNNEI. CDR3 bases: TGTGCCAGCAGTGGGGCGGGAAGCTCCTACAATGAGCAGTTCTTC. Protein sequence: CASSGAGSSYNEQFF.

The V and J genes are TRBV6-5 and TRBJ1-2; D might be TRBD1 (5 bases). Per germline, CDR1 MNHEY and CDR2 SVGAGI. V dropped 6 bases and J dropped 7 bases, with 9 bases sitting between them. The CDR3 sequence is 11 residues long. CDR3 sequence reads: CASSPGTGYTF. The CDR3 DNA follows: TGTGCCAGCAGCCCAGGGACTGGCTACACCTTC.

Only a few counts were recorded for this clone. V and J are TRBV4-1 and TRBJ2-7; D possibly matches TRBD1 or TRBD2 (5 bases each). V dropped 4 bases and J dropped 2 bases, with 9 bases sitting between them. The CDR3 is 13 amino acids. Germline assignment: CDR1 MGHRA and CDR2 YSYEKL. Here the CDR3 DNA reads TGCGCCAGCAGCCTCGGGGCAGCCTACGAGCAGTACTTC. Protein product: CASSLGAAYEQYF.

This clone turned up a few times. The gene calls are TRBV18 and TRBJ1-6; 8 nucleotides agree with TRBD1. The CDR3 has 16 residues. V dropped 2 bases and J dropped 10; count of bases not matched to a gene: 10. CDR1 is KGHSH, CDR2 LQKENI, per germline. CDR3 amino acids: CASSPEGQGHESPLHF. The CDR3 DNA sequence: TGTGCCAGCTCACCAGAAGGACAGGGTCACGAATCACCCCTCCACTTT.

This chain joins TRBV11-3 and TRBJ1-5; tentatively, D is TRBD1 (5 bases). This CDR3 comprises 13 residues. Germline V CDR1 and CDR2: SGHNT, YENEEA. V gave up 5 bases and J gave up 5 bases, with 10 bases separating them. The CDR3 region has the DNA TGTGCCAGCAGCGAACAGGTGGATCAGCCCCAGCATTTT. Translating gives CASSEQVDQPQHF.

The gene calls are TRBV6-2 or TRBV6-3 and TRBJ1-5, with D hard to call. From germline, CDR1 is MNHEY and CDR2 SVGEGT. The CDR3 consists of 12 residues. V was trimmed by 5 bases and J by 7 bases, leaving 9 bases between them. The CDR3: CASSPRAQPQHF. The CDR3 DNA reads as TGTGCCAGCAGTCCCCGGGCCCAGCCCCAGCATTTT.

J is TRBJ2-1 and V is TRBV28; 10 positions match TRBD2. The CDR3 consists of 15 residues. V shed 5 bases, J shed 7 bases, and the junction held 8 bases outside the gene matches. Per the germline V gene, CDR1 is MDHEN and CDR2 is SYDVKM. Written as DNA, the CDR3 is TGTGCCAGCAGTCCGCGAGCGGGGGGGCGTAATGAGCAGTTCTTC. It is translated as CASSPRAGGRNEQFF.

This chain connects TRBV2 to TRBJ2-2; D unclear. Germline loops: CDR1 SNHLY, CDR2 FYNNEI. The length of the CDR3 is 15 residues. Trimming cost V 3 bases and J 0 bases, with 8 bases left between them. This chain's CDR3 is CASSEIHSNTGELFF. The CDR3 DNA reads TGTGCCAGCAGTGAGATACATTCGAACACCGGGGAGCTGTTTTTT.

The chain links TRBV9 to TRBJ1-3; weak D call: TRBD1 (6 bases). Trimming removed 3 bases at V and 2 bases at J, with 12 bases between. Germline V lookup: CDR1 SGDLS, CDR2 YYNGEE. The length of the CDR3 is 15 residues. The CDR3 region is CASSEGHGTGNTIYF. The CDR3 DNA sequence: TGTGCCAGCAGCGAGGGACACGGGACTGGAAACACCATATATTTT.